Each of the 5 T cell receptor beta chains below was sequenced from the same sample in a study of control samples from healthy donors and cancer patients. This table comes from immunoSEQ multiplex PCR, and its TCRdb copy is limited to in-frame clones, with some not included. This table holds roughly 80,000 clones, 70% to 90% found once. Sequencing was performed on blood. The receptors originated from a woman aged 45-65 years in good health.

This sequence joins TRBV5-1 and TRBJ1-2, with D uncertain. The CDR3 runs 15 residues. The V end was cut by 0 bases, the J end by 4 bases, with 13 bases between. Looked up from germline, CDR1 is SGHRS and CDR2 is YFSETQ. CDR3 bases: TGCGCCAGCAGCTTGGTAGCCAACTTCGGCTATGGCTACACCTTC. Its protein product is CASSLVANFGYGYTF.

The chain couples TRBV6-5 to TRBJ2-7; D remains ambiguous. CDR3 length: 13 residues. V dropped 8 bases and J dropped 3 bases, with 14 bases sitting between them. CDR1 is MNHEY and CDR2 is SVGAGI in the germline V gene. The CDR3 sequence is CASGLPPVYEQYF. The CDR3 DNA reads TGTGCCAGCGGCCTGCCACCAGTCTACGAGCAGTACTTC.

The CDR3 sequence: CASRTEPSTDTQYF. The CDR3 DNA follows: TGCGCCAGCCGGACAGAACCTAGCACAGATACGCAGTATTTT. The chain combines TRBV5-1 with TRBJ2-3, with D tentatively TRBD1 (6 bases). There are 14 residues in the CDR3. V was pared by 7 bases and J by 0 bases, with 12 bases between. Germline CDR1 reads SGHRS; CDR2 reads YFSETQ.

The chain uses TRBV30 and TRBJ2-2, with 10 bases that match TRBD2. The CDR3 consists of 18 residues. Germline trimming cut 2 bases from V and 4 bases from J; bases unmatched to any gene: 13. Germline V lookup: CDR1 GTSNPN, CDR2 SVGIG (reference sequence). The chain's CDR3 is CAWSPLAGSLRGTGELFF. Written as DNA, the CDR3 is TGTGCCTGGAGTCCACTAGCGGGGTCCCTCCGGGGCACCGGGGAGCTGTTTTTT.

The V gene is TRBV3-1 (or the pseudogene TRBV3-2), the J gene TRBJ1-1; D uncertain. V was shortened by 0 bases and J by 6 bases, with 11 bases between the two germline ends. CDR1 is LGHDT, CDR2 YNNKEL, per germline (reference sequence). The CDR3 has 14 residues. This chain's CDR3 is CASSQENVRAEAFF. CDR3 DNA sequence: TGTGCCAGCAGCCAAGAAAATGTGAGGGCTGAAGCTTTCTTT.